One sample yielded the 26 T cell receptor beta chains listed below, sequenced in a study of cytomegalovirus exposure and HLA in healthy donors. This table comes from immunoSEQ multiplex PCR, and its TCRdb copy is limited to in-frame clones, with some not included. The sample has about 170,000 clones; more than 75% are singletons. Specimen: PBMCs. These receptor sequences come from a man between 18 and 29 years old in good health and CMV-seropositive.

V usage is TRBV9 and J usage is TRBJ2-1, with 7 bases identical to TRBD2. V dropped 9 bases and J dropped 7; count of bases not matched to a gene: 16. The CDR3 runs to 15 residues. The germline V gene encodes CDR1 SGDLS and CDR2 YYNGEE. The CDR3 DNA follows: TGTGCCACCAACAGCAGACCATCCGGGGGGAATGAGCAGTTCTTC. It encodes CATNSRPSGGNEQFF.

The V and J genes are TRBV27 and TRBJ1-3; D perhaps matches TRBD1 (6 bases). The CDR3 is 16 amino acids. V lost 1 base, J lost 2 bases, and 12 bases lay in between. Germline V gives CDR1 MNHEY, CDR2 SMNVEV (reference sequence). The CDR3 spells CASSLFAGAPGNTIYF. CDR3 nucleotides: TGTGCCAGCAGTTTATTTGCGGGGGCGCCTGGAAACACCATATATTTT.

The chain combines TRBV27 with TRBJ2-5; 8 nucleotides align to TRBD1. Per germline, CDR1 MNHEY and CDR2 SMNVEV (reference sequence). The V segment lost 4 bases and the J segment 6 bases; nucleotides outside the gene matches: 16. The length of the CDR3 is 17 residues. CDR3 protein: CASSSSISDRAEKTQYF. In DNA form, the CDR3 reads TGTGCCAGCAGTTCGTCCATTTCGGACAGGGCTGAAAAGACCCAGTACTTC.

The rearrangement links TRBV2 to TRBJ1-1, with TRBD1 identical over 11 bases. Germline V gene sequence: CDR1 SNHLY, CDR2 FYNNEI. The CDR3 is 10 residues long. The V gene end was trimmed by 6 bases and the J gene end by 14 bases; junction bases not matched to a gene: 2. The CDR3 DNA is TGTGCCAGCAGCGGGGACAGGGGGTTCTTT. The encoded protein is CASSGDRGFF.

The genes are TRBV5-8 and TRBJ1-6, with no clear D. Between the trimmed V and J ends, which lost 4 bases and 10 bases, there was a span of 12 bases. This CDR3 spans 13 amino acids. Germline V gene sequence: CDR1 SGHTS, CDR2 YDEGEE. The CDR3 nucleotides read TGTGCCAGCAGCAAGACCACTAGATCACCCCTCCACTTT. Protein sequence: CASSKTTRSPLHF.

CDR3 in amino acids: CASRGGRQWDEQYF. CDR3 nucleotides: TGTGCCAGCAGGGGGGGGCGCCAATGGGACGAGCAGTACTTC. The chain joins TRBV2 to TRBJ2-7, with D possibly matching TRBD2 (7 bases). Germline V gene sequence: CDR1 SNHLY, CDR2 FYNNEI. The V gene lost 6 bases and the J gene lost 5 bases, with 17 bases spanning the gap. The CDR3 is 14 residues long.

The chain combines TRBV5-4 with TRBJ2-1; the match to TRBD2 covers 14 bases. The CDR3 totals 15 residues. Germline CDR1 SGHNT, CDR2 YYREEE (reference sequence). Trimming cost V 4 bases and J 9 bases; bases outside gene matches: 6. CDR3: CASSPGLAGVGEQFF. The CDR3 bases are TGTGCCAGCAGCCCGGGACTAGCGGGAGTTGGTGAGCAGTTCTTC.

This clone appeared a few times. The V and J genes are TRBV21-1 and TRBJ1-2. TRBV21-1 is classified as a pseudogene. The CDR3 loop spans 15 amino acids. The CDR3, as DNA: TGTGCCAGCACTCAGAGCGAGGGTGGTGAGGATGGCTACACCTTC. As protein: CASTQSEGGEDGYTF.

The genes are TRBV4-3 and TRBJ2-3, with TRBD2 matching 12 bases. V was clipped by 4 bases and J by 3 bases; unmatched bases: 8. The CDR3 length is 17 residues. CDR1 and CDR2 (germline): LGHNA, YSLEER. For the CDR3, the DNA is TGCGCCAGCAGCCCCCAAGTCCTAGCGGGGGGGACAGATACGCAGTATTTT. Translating it yields CASSPQVLAGGTDTQYF.

This clone is a singleton in its sample. The chain links TRBV4-1 to TRBJ1-1; no clear D gene. V was pared by 4 bases and J by 1 base, with 7 bases between. The germline gives CDR1 MGHRA, CDR2 YSYEKL. CDR3 length: 13 amino acids. The CDR3 DNA sequence: TGCGCCAGCAGCCTGACAAGGAACACTGAAGCTTTCTTT. It translates to CASSLTRNTEAFF.

The chain recombines TRBV7-2 with TRBJ2-3; D is possibly TRBD2 (5 bases). With 1 base removed from V and 5 bases from J, the gap between germline ends came to 19 bases. The CDR3 contains 17 residues. In germline, CDR1 is SGHTA, CDR2 FQGNSA. This CDR3 reads CASSLGRLGGWGDTQYF. DNA for the CDR3: TGTGCCAGCAGCTTAGGACGCTTGGGCGGGTGGGGAGATACGCAGTATTTT.

The chain recombines TRBV9 with TRBJ1-2; perhaps TRBD1 as D (6 bases). The CDR3 covers 12 residues. Germline-derived CDR1 and CDR2 are SGDLS and YYNGEE. V lost 3 bases, J lost 13 bases, and 16 bases lay in between. CDR3 loop: CASSEGVSGPTF. CDR3 coding DNA: TGTGCCAGCAGCGAGGGGGTGTCCGGGCCCACCTTC.

This chain links TRBV6-1 with TRBJ1-1, with TRBD1 matching over 7 bases. The CDR3 runs 17 residues. Germline V CDR1 and CDR2: MNHNS, SASEGT. The V and J ends lost 4 bases and 0 bases, in that order; junction bases with no gene match: 11. The CDR3 here is CASSVLRDSLVNTEAFF. The CDR3 nucleotides are TGTGCCAGCAGTGTCCTCCGGGACAGCCTGGTGAACACTGAAGCTTTCTTT.

The J gene is TRBJ2-1, the V gene TRBV7-6; 13 nucleotides align to TRBD2. With V trimmed by 5 bases and J by 4 bases, 8 bases remained unmatched. This CDR3 contains 17 residues. In germline, CDR1 is SGHVS, CDR2 FNYEAQ. CDR3 nucleotide sequence: TGTGCCAGCAGCCGATGGACTAGCGGGAGCCTTTACAATGAGCAGTTCTTC. Translating gives CASSRWTSGSLYNEQFF.

The CDR3 region is CASSLLRGPGTDTQYF. CDR3 nucleotides: TGTGCCAGCAGCTTACTGCGGGGGCCGGGCACAGATACGCAGTATTTT. The genes are TRBV7-9 and TRBJ2-3; possibly TRBD2 for D (7 bases). The length of the CDR3 is 16 residues. V lost 2 bases, J lost 1 base, and 13 bases lay in between. Germline loops: CDR1 SEHNR, CDR2 FQNEAQ (reference sequence).

The rearrangement links TRBV28 to TRBJ2-1; 11 positions agree with TRBD2. This CDR3 is built from 17 residues. In germline, CDR1 is MDHEN, CDR2 SYDVKM. The V gene end was trimmed by 5 bases and the J gene end by 7 bases; junction bases not matched to a gene: 13. CDR3 residues: CASSPLLAGAPVNEQFF. The CDR3 DNA reads as TGTGCCAGCAGTCCATTACTAGCGGGAGCCCCAGTGAATGAGCAGTTCTTC.

In its sample, this clone was seen once. The genes are TRBV7-8 and TRBJ2-5; TRBD2 aligns across 14 bases. From germline, CDR1 is SGHVS and CDR2 FQNEAQ. This CDR3 has 19 residues. Losses at the gene ends were 6 bases for V and 3 bases for J; bases not matched to a gene: 15. The CDR3 loop reads CASSPRGPGTSGGKETQYF. CDR3 sequence (DNA): TGTGCCAGCAGTCCGAGGGGACCCGGGACTAGCGGGGGAAAAGAGACCCAGTACTTC.

The chain carries TRBV30 and TRBJ2-7; a weak D match, TRBD2 (6 bases). Germline V gene sequence: CDR1 GTSNPN, CDR2 SVGIG (reference sequence). Deletions cut 0 bases from V and 2 bases from J, with 17 bases between. The CDR3 consists of 16 residues. Here the CDR3 DNA reads TGTGCCTGGAGTGTATATTTCCGGAGGGTTACCTACGAGCAGTACTTC. Amino acids: CAWSVYFRRVTYEQYF.

The chain recombines TRBV7-6 with TRBJ1-5; D gene ambiguous. CDR1 and CDR2 (germline): SGHVS, FNYEAQ. V was pared by 5 bases and J by 6 bases, with 11 bases between. There are 13 residues in the CDR3. Here the CDR3 DNA reads TGTGCCAGCAGCCTCGGGGTAAGTCAGCCCCAGCATTTT. Translating it yields CASSLGVSQPQHF. Full variable domain (remainder filled in from reference TRBV7-6 and TRBJ1-5): GAGVSQSPRYKVTKRGQDVALRCDPISGHVSLYWYRQALGQGPEFLTYFNYEAQQDKSGLPNDRFSAERPEGSISTLTIQRTEQRDSAMYRCASSLGVSQPQHFGDGTRLSIL.

The gene calls are TRBV9 and TRBJ2-7; D may be TRBD2 (5 bases). V lost 3 bases and J 1 base, leaving 14 bases between the germline ends. The CDR3 has 15 residues. Germline V gene data show CDR1 as SGDLS and CDR2 as YYNGEE. CDR3: CASSGGASLSYEQYF. The CDR3 coding sequence is TGTGCCAGCAGCGGGGGAGCGTCTTTGTCCTACGAGCAGTACTTC.

V and J are TRBV7-3 and TRBJ2-2; D call uncertain. V shed 3 bases and J shed 4 bases, with 21 bases lying between them. The CDR3 contains 18 residues. The germline gives CDR1 SGHTA, CDR2 FQGTGA. The CDR3 DNA reads as TGTGCCAGCAGCTTCACCGATACCAACTTTCTAGGCACCGGGGAGCTGTTTTTT. Its translation: CASSFTDTNFLGTGELFF.

This rearrangement joins TRBV7-9 to TRBJ1-3; D unresolved. Germline V gene lookup returns CDR1 SEHNR and CDR2 FQNEAQ (reference sequence). V lost 5 bases and J lost 4, with 9 bases in between. The CDR3 length is 13 residues. The CDR3 is CASSPVSGNTIYF. DNA for the CDR3: TGTGCCAGCAGCCCCGTGTCCGGAAACACCATATATTTT.

Comment on this clone: At one end the junction does not follow the germline gene, possibly because of a read error. V and J are TRBV7-7 and TRBJ2-7; 7 positions match TRBD2. CDR3 length: 13 residues. Germline V CDR1 and CDR2: SSHAT, FNYEAQ (reference sequence). The chain's CDR3 is CASSDGLGYEQYF. CDR3 DNA sequence: TGTGCTAGCAGCGATGGACTAGGCTACGAGCAGTACTTC.

This chain connects TRBV10-3 to TRBJ2-7; perhaps TRBD1 as D (7 bases). Germline V gene sequence: CDR1 ENHRY, CDR2 SYGVKD. Trimming took 0 bases from V and 9 from J, leaving 9 bases between them. This CDR3 is built from 12 residues. CDR3 bases: TGTGCCATCAGTGAGTCGCAGGGGGGGCAGTACTTC. Translating gives CAISESQGGQYF.

This clone was observed a handful of times. The chain joins TRBV28 to TRBJ1-3; D unclear. Deletions cut 6 bases from V and 8 bases from J, with 8 bases between. Per the germline V gene, CDR1 is MDHEN and CDR2 is SYDVKM. This CDR3 has 11 residues. The CDR3 is CASRRQDTIYF. CDR3 bases: TGTGCCAGCAGGCGCCAGGACACCATATATTTT.

V and J are TRBV7-2 and TRBJ1-1; D possibly corresponds to TRBD1 (6 bases). V was pared by 4 bases and J by 6 bases, with 15 bases between. The length of the CDR3 is 14 residues. Germline V gives CDR1 SGHTA, CDR2 FQGNSA. The DNA for the CDR3 is TGTGCCAGCAGCTCGGGGGCGGGGGCGGCTGAAGCTTTCTTT. Translating gives CASSSGAGAAEAFF.